A selection of T cell receptor beta chains follows, all from one sample in a study of T cells in Graves' hyperthyroidism and ophthalmopathy. TCRdb re-analysed the multiplex PCR reads in MiXCR, keeping a single row per CDR3 protein. The sample has about 570,000 distinct CDR3 sequences, roughly 15% seen once. The sequenced material came from blood. These receptors came from a middle-aged woman with Graves' hyperthyroidism. CDR3s include the opening cysteine and the closing phenylalanine or tryptophan. The D gene is left open where the match is weak. Rows give clone size only sometimes, using once, few, many, or a class for an expanded clone.

clone size: many
D gene: .
J gene: TRBJ2-7
V gene: TRBV6-1
CDR3 protein: CASSLDPQGTEQYF
CDR3 DNA: TGTGCCAGCAGTTTGGATCCCCAGGGAACCGAGCAGTACTTC

clone size: many
D gene: TRBD2
J gene: TRBJ2-1
V gene: TRBV5-5
CDR3 protein: CASTPPTSGSYNEQFF
CDR3 DNA: TGTGCCAGCACTCCCCCAACTAGCGGCTCCTACAATGAGCAGTTCTTC

clone size: .
D gene: .
J gene: TRBJ2-1
V gene: TRBV5-1
CDR3 protein: CASSFNLISYNEQFF
CDR3 DNA: TGCGCCAGCAGCTTCAATCTAATCTCCTACAATGAGCAGTTCTTC

clone size: once
D gene: TRBD2
J gene: TRBJ2-5
V gene: TRBV5-1
CDR3 protein: CASSLGAGGGTQYF
CDR3 DNA: TGCGCCAGCAGCTTGGGCGCGGGAGGAGGGACCCAGTACTTC

clone size: .
D gene: .
J gene: TRBJ2-6
V gene: TRBV29-1
CDR3 protein: CSAKKSSGANVLTF
CDR3 DNA: TGCAGCGCCAAGAAGAGCTCTGGGGCCAACGTCCTGACTTTC

clone size: .
D gene: .
J gene: TRBJ1-5
V gene: TRBV6-5
CDR3 protein: CASSYSGGANQPQHF
CDR3 DNA: TGTGCCAGCAGTTACAGCGGTGGGGCCAATCAGCCCCAGCATTTT

clone size: .
D gene: .
J gene: TRBJ1-1
V gene: TRBV30
CDR3 protein: CAWRYGPAEAFF
CDR3 DNA: TGTGCCTGGAGGTATGGGCCAGCTGAAGCTTTCTTT

clone size: .
D gene: .
J gene: TRBJ2-1
V gene: TRBV7-2
CDR3 protein: CASSPDQSGYNEQFF
CDR3 DNA: TGTGCCAGCAGCCCCGACCAGAGCGGCTACAATGAGCAGTTCTTC

clone size: many
D gene: .
J gene: TRBJ2-1
V gene: TRBV6-2/TRBV6-3
CDR3 protein: CASSYSREASYNEQFF
CDR3 DNA: TGTGCCAGCAGTTACTCCAGGGAGGCCTCCTACAATGAGCAGTTCTTC

clone size: many
D gene: TRBD2
J gene: TRBJ2-1
V gene: TRBV28
CDR3 protein: CASSNGLAGADEQFF
CDR3 DNA: TGTGCCAGCAGCAATGGACTAGCGGGAGCCGATGAGCAGTTCTTC

clone size: many
D gene: TRBD1
J gene: TRBJ2-7
V gene: TRBV12-3/TRBV12-4
CDR3 protein: CASTPTGGIVEQYF
CDR3 DNA: TGTGCCAGCACCCCGACAGGGGGGATTGTCGAGCAGTACTTC

clone size: .
D gene: TRBD2
J gene: TRBJ2-1
V gene: TRBV7-2
CDR3 protein: CASSSSAGATYNEQFF
CDR3 DNA: TGTGCCAGCAGCAGCTCAGCGGGAGCAACCTACAATGAGCAGTTCTTC

clone size: many
D gene: TRBD2
J gene: TRBJ2-1
V gene: TRBV28
CDR3 protein: CASSLLMGLAGGGLYNEQFF
CDR3 DNA: TGTGCCAGCAGTTTACTAATGGGACTAGCGGGCGGGGGGCTTTACAATGAGCAGTTCTTC

clone size: many
D gene: TRBD1
J gene: TRBJ1-1
V gene: TRBV5-1
CDR3 protein: CASSLSGQVTTEAFF
CDR3 DNA: TGCGCCAGCAGCTTGTCGGGACAGGTGACCACTGAAGCTTTCTTT

clone size: many
D gene: .
J gene: TRBJ2-3
V gene: TRBV28
CDR3 protein: CASSLRSDSTDTQYF
CDR3 DNA: TGTGCCAGCAGTTTAAGGTCGGATAGCACAGATACGCAGTATTTT

clone size: many
D gene: TRBD1
J gene: TRBJ1-1
V gene: TRBV7-9
CDR3 protein: CASSARDRVGTEAFF
CDR3 DNA: TGTGCCAGCAGCGCCCGGGACAGGGTCGGGACTGAAGCTTTCTTT

clone size: many
D gene: TRBD2
J gene: TRBJ2-5
V gene: TRBV7-2
CDR3 protein: CASSLTPGTSGRQETQYF
CDR3 DNA: TGTGCCAGCAGCCTAACTCCCGGGACTAGCGGGCGGCAAGAGACCCAGTACTTC

clone size: many
D gene: TRBD2
J gene: TRBJ2-3
V gene: TRBV20-1
CDR3 protein: CSARRLAGCCDTQYF
CDR3 DNA: TGCAGTGCTAGAAGGCTAGCGGGATGCTGCGATACGCAGTATTTT

clone size: many
D gene: TRBD2
J gene: TRBJ2-5
V gene: TRBV6-1
CDR3 protein: CASRGLAGKETQYF
CDR3 DNA: TGTGCCAGCAGGGGACTAGCGGGGAAAGAGACCCAGTACTTC

clone size: few
D gene: .
J gene: TRBJ1-2
V gene: TRBV4-1
CDR3 protein: CASSQGQVGIYGYTF
CDR3 DNA: TGCGCCAGCAGCCAAGGGCAGGTGGGGATCTATGGCTACACCTTC

clone size: few
D gene: TRBD1
J gene: TRBJ1-1
V gene: TRBV14
CDR3 protein: CASSQDYRGPEAFF
CDR3 DNA: TGTGCCAGCAGCCAAGACTACAGGGGCCCTGAAGCTTTCTTT

clone size: few
D gene: .
J gene: TRBJ1-5
V gene: TRBV27
CDR3 protein: CASNPGGAYNQPQHF
CDR3 DNA: TGTGCCAGTAACCCTGGGGGGGCATACAATCAGCCCCAGCATTTT

clone size: many
D gene: .
J gene: TRBJ2-7
V gene: TRBV20-1
CDR3 protein: CSARVSTEQYF
CDR3 DNA: TGCAGTGCTAGAGTTAGTACCGAGCAGTACTTC

clone size: many
D gene: .
J gene: TRBJ2-3
V gene: TRBV5-4
CDR3 protein: CASSLFIRDGIGGTQYF
CDR3 DNA: TGTGCCAGCAGCTTGTTTATTAGGGACGGGATCGGAGGTACGCAGTATTTT